The next 21 T cell receptor beta chains were all read from a single sample in a study of response to subunit inactivated influenza vaccine. MiXCR, applied by TCRdb to the RT-PCR reads, yields one record per CDR3 protein. The sample includes a few hundred thousand distinct CDR3 sequences, around 15% of them seen just once. Sequenced material: PBMCs from blood, taken 11 to 12 days after vaccination. These receptors all stem from a man aged 45-65 years who received an inactivated influenza vaccine.

This clonotype was seen a single time. This chain joins TRBV19 and TRBJ2-3; 10 bases line up with TRBD1. The CDR3 totals 16 residues. CDR1 is LNHDA and CDR2 is SQIVND in the germline V gene (reference sequence). V shed 4 bases, J shed 2 bases, and the junction held 6 bases outside the gene matches. Here the CDR3 reads CASSSRTGGVTDTQYF. CDR3 coding DNA: TGTGCCAGTAGTAGCCGGACAGGGGGAGTCACAGATACGCAGTATTTT.

This clonotype was detected only a few times. The chain links TRBV20-1 to TRBJ2-3; TRBD2 might be the D (5 bases). CDR1 is DFQATT, CDR2 SNEGSKA, per germline (reference sequence). The CDR3 is 14 amino acids. Trimming took off 5 bases at V and 0 bases at J, with 12 bases between the two ends. CDR3 loop: CSAPPSSSTDTQYF. The CDR3 region has the DNA TGCAGTGCTCCCCCTAGCAGTAGCACAGATACGCAGTATTTT.

This clonotype was observed at least ten times. V and J are TRBV5-1 and TRBJ2-7; D is unresolved. Trimming took off 2 bases at V and 3 bases at J, with 9 bases between the two ends. CDR1 SGHRS and CDR2 YFSETQ come from the germline V gene. CDR3 length: 13 amino acids. As DNA, the CDR3 is TGCGCCAGCAGCTTACACATGAACTACGAGCAGTACTTC. It translates to CASSLHMNYEQYF.

For the CDR3, the DNA is TGTGCCAGCAGCTGGGCAAATTACGGCGGGGAGCTGTTTTTT. This codes for CASSWANYGGELFF. The chain is built from TRBV6-1 and TRBJ2-2, with D uncertain. With 6 bases removed from V and 7 bases from J, the gap between germline ends came to 15 bases. The germline gives CDR1 MNHNS, CDR2 SASEGT. The CDR3 runs 14 residues.

This rearrangement joins TRBV6-6 to TRBJ2-1; D gene ambiguous. V gave up 0 bases and J gave up 8 bases, with 8 bases separating them. This CDR3 has 13 amino acids. Looked up from germline, CDR1 is MNHNY and CDR2 is SVGAGI (reference sequence). The CDR3 DNA reads TGTGCCAGCAGTTACTCGACCGGAGATGAGCAGTTCTTC. This translates into CASSYSTGDEQFF.

This clonotype was detected only a few times. The chain's CDR3 is CASSYGLEGHNEQFF. The CDR3 DNA reads TGCGCCAGCAGCTACGGACTAGAGGGCCACAATGAGCAGTTCTTC. The chain joins TRBV5-1 to TRBJ2-1, with TRBD2 matching 7 bases. The CDR3 loop spans 15 amino acids. V lost 3 bases and J lost 5; bases outside the gene matches: 8. Germline V gene lookup returns CDR1 SGHRS and CDR2 YFSETQ.

A few counts support this clonotype. The chain combines TRBV12-3 or TRBV12-4 with TRBJ1-4; 7 positions match TRBD1. V gave up 2 bases and J gave up 4 bases; unmatched junction bases: 4. The CDR3 has 15 residues. CDR3 region: CASSLRQGVNEKLFF. CDR3 nucleotides: TGTGCCAGCAGTTTACGGCAGGGGGTTAATGAAAAACTGTTTTTT.

This clonotype was counted ten times or more. The chain combines TRBV9 with TRBJ2-1; 9 bases are a match to TRBD2. The germline gives CDR1 SGDLS, CDR2 YYNGEE. Trimming at V came to 4 bases and at J to 11 bases, leaving 13 bases not matched to a gene. CDR3 size: 15 residues. In DNA form, the CDR3 reads TGTGCCAGCAGCCCCTCAGGGACTAGCAATAATCAGCAGTTCTTC. Translation gives CASSPSGTSNNQQFF.

This clonotype was found many times. V and J are TRBV25-1 and TRBJ2-2, with D hard to call. The CDR3 is 10 residues long. The ends were cut back, 10 bases at V and 5 bases at J, with 5 bases in the middle. Germline-derived CDR1 and CDR2 are MGHDK and SYGVNS. The CDR3 DNA reads as TGTGCCATCGGAACCGGGGAGCTGTTTTTT. It is translated as CAIGTGELFF.

This clonotype was counted a few times. The chain couples TRBV11-1 to TRBJ2-1; TRBD1 or TRBD2 may be the D gene (5 bases each). The CDR3 runs to 11 residues. The ends were cut back, 5 bases at V and 10 bases at J, with 9 bases in the middle. Per germline, CDR1 SGHAT and CDR2 FQDESV (reference sequence). CDR3 sequence reads: CASSQGTEQFF. For the CDR3, the DNA is TGTGCCAGCAGCCAAGGGACCGAGCAGTTCTTC.

This clonotype showed up many times. CDR3 coding DNA: TGTGCCAGCAGTTACTCGGGGGAGGGTCAGCCCCAGCATTTT. It yields the protein CASSYSGEGQPQHF. The V and J genes are TRBV6-5 and TRBJ1-5; weak D call: TRBD1 (5 bases). Per germline, CDR1 MNHEY and CDR2 SVGAGI. V was clipped by 0 bases and J by 6 bases, with 9 bases between them. The CDR3 has 14 residues.

This clonotype was detected many times. The chain joins TRBV29-1 to TRBJ1-5; TRBD1 matches at 8 bases. The CDR3 sequence is 14 residues long. Per germline, CDR1 SQVTM and CDR2 ANQGSEA. The V segment lost 5 bases and the J segment 0 bases; nucleotides outside the gene matches: 3. CDR3 nucleotide sequence: TGCAGCGTTAAGGGGACAGGTAGCAATCAGCCCCAGCATTTT. As protein: CSVKGTGSNQPQHF. The full variable domain, completed using reference TRBV29-1 and TRBJ1-5, is SAVISQKPSRDICQRGTSLTIQCQVDSQVTMMFWYRQQPGQSLTLIATANQGSEATYESGFVIDKFPISRPNLTFSTLTVSNMSPEDSSIYLCSVKGTGSNQPQHFGDGTRLSIL.

The CDR3 bases are TGTGCCAGCAGCACAAGCGGGGCCGACTACAATGAGCAGTTCTTC. This sequence encodes CASSTSGADYNEQFF. The chain is built from TRBV7-2 and TRBJ2-1; 7 bases agree with TRBD2. Per germline, CDR1 SGHTA and CDR2 FQGNSA. Trimming at V came to 5 bases and at J to 3 bases, leaving 7 bases not matched to a gene. This CDR3 contains 15 residues.

The V call is TRBV12-3 or TRBV12-4, the J call TRBJ2-1, with TRBD2 identical over 9 bases. CDR3 size: 14 residues. The V segment lost 7 bases and the J segment 5 bases; nucleotides outside the gene matches: 6. The CDR3, as DNA: TGTGCCAGCACTCGCGGGACTAGCAACAATGAGCAGTTCTTC. Protein product: CASTRGTSNNEQFF.

This clonotype was detected only a few times. The chain links TRBV20-1 to TRBJ1-1; D gene ambiguous. The germline V gene encodes CDR1 DFQATT and CDR2 SNEGSKA (reference sequence). The germline V and J ends were trimmed by 4 bases and 1 base, with 7 bases remaining between them. The CDR3 spans 12 residues. CDR3 nucleotide sequence: TGCAGTGCTAATTCGGCGAACACTGAAGCTTTCTTT. Translating gives CSANSANTEAFF.

The chain links TRBV11-2 to TRBJ2-2; 9 bases line up with TRBD2. This CDR3 region has 15 residues. V lost 6 bases to trimming and J lost 8 bases; unmatched junction nucleotides: 10. Per germline, CDR1 SGHAT and CDR2 FQNNGV. The CDR3 coding sequence is TGTGCCAGCAGGAGACCGGGACTAGCTGGTGGGGAGCTGTTTTTT. Protein: CASRRPGLAGGELFF.

The sample holds a few counts of this clonotype. This CDR3 reads CATSDRGRDSTDTQYF. In nucleotides, the CDR3 is TGTGCCACCAGTGATAGGGGACGGGACAGCACAGATACGCAGTATTTT. The gene calls are TRBV24-1 and TRBJ2-3, with D perhaps TRBD1 or TRBD2 (5 bases each). Germline loops: CDR1 KGHDR, CDR2 SFDVKD. Trimming cost V 3 bases and J 0 bases, with 12 bases left between them. CDR3 length equals 16 residues.

This clonotype was found many times. This chain uses TRBV5-1 with TRBJ1-1; perhaps TRBD1 as D (6 bases). The CDR3 consists of 15 residues. The V and J ends lost 3 bases and 7 bases respectively, with 19 bases between them. Germline CDR1 and CDR2: SGHRS and YFSETQ. As DNA, the CDR3 is TGCGCCAGCAGCTCTTTTGGTCGAGGGGGTGTTGAAGCTTTCTTT. Its translation is CASSSFGRGGVEAFF.

The rearrangement links TRBV4-1 to TRBJ2-3, with 7 bases that match TRBD2. V was clipped by 5 bases and J by 0 bases; unmatched bases: 5. This CDR3 has 15 residues. Germline V lookup: CDR1 MGHRA, CDR2 YSYEKL. The DNA of the CDR3 is TGCGCCAGCAGCTATCTAGCGGAGAGCACAGATACGCAGTATTTT. Its protein product is CASSYLAESTDTQYF.

The chain employs TRBV5-1 and TRBJ2-7, with 11 bases lining up with TRBD2. Trimming removed 1 base from V and 2 bases from J; junction bases left unmatched: 8. Germline CDR1 and CDR2: SGHRS and YFSETQ. CDR3 length equals 17 residues. The CDR3, as DNA: TGCGCCAGCAGCTTGCGCCCGGGACTAGCGGAAACCTACGAGCAGTACTTC. Translation: CASSLRPGLAETYEQYF. Supplemented by reference TRBV5-1 and TRBJ2-7, the full variable domain reads KAGVTQTPRYLIKTRGQQVTLSCSPISGHRSVSWYQQTPGQGLQFLFEYFSETQRNKGNFPGRFSGRQFSNSRSEMNVSTLELGDSALYLCASSLRPGLAETYEQYFGPGTRLTVT.

DNA of the CDR3: TGCAGTGCTAGTCCAGGGGAGTACGAGCAGTACTTC. Amino acids: CSASPGEYEQYF. The chain links TRBV20-1 to TRBJ2-7, with D possibly TRBD1 on 6 matching bases. This CDR3 is built from 12 residues. V dropped 3 bases and J dropped 4 bases, with 10 bases sitting between them. The germline gives CDR1 DFQATT, CDR2 SNEGSKA (reference sequence).